Below, 19 T cell receptor beta chains from the same sample are listed, as sequenced in a study of technical replicates of blood from a handful of donors. Libraries were prepared by immunoSEQ multiplex PCR; TCRdb keeps only in-frame clonotypes and omits some of them. The data hold approximately 79,000 clones, with around 94% observed a single time. What was sequenced was T cells isolated from PBMCs. These receptors came from a human donor in good health.

The chain employs TRBV5-5 and TRBJ2-5; D ambiguous. The V gene lost 0 bases and the J gene lost 4 bases, with 13 bases spanning the gap. This CDR3 spans 15 amino acids. Germline loops: CDR1 SGHKS, CDR2 YYEKEE (reference sequence). The chain's CDR3 is CASSLARRRGETQYF. The CDR3 DNA reads TGTGCCAGCAGCTTGGCCCGACGGAGAGGAGAGACCCAGTACTTC.

The V call is TRBV19, the J call TRBJ1-5; D may be TRBD1 (5 bases). The CDR3 has 13 amino acids. Trimming removed 2 bases at V and 5 bases at J, with 7 bases between. The germline V gene has CDR1 LNHDA and CDR2 SQIVND (reference sequence). The CDR3 DNA follows: TGTGCCAGTAGTATATCCAGGGATCAGCCCCAGCATTTT. It is translated as CASSISRDQPQHF.

The chain couples TRBV5-1 to TRBJ1-2; D is possibly TRBD1 (5 bases). Germline lookup yields CDR1 SGHRS and CDR2 YFSETQ. The CDR3 runs 13 residues. Trimming shortened V by 0 bases and J by 7 bases, and 10 bases separated the two germline ends. CDR3 coding DNA: TGCGCCAGCAGCTTGGCGGGGGGTTCTGGCTACACCTTC. Its translation: CASSLAGGSGYTF.

The chain employs TRBV27 and TRBJ2-1; D possibly corresponds to TRBD1 (5 bases). There are 16 residues in the CDR3. The germline V and J ends were trimmed by 9 bases and 0 bases, with 18 bases remaining between them. CDR1 is MNHEY, CDR2 SMNVEV, per germline (reference sequence). In DNA, the CDR3 is TGTGCCAGTCAAGTAGGGGCGTACTACTCCTACAATGAGCAGTTCTTC. As protein: CASQVGAYYSYNEQFF.

The chain recombines TRBV19 with TRBJ2-1; maybe TRBD1 (5 bases). V gave up 4 bases and J gave up 4 bases, with 17 bases separating them. Looked up from germline, CDR1 is LNHDA and CDR2 is SQIVND (reference sequence). The CDR3 totals 16 residues. This CDR3 is CASSKDTWGIYNEQFF. The DNA of the CDR3 is TGTGCCAGTAGTAAGGACACGTGGGGTATTTACAATGAGCAGTTCTTC.

This chain connects TRBV5-3 to TRBJ1-5; D may be TRBD1 (6 bases). TRBV5-3 is reported as an ORF; its role is uncertain. The CDR3 spans 18 residues. V was clipped by 3 bases and J by 0 bases, with 19 bases between them. The CDR3 reads CARSSHRDTVTSNQPQHF. Written as DNA, the CDR3 is TGTGCCAGAAGCTCGCACCGGGACACCGTTACTAGCAATCAGCCCCAGCATTTT.

J is TRBJ2-7 and V is TRBV30; possible D gene TRBD1, 7 bases. Germline values: CDR1 GTSNPN, CDR2 SVGIG (reference sequence). This CDR3 has 17 amino acids. Deletions cut 2 bases from V and 0 bases from J, with 20 bases between. CDR3 DNA sequence: TGTGCCTGGAGTCCCAGGGGGGATCTAGGCCACTCCTACGAGCAGTACTTC. Its protein product is CAWSPRGDLGHSYEQYF.

The J gene is TRBJ1-4, the V gene TRBV7-7; tentative D call: TRBD1 (6 bases). The CDR3 extends over 14 amino acids. Trimming took 5 bases from V and 6 from J, leaving 13 bases between them. Germline assignment: CDR1 SSHAT and CDR2 FNYEAQ (reference sequence). CDR3 bases: TGTGCCAGCAGCCCTGGGGGCGCTTATGAAAAACTGTTTTTT. Encoded protein: CASSPGGAYEKLFF.

V usage is TRBV10-3 and J usage is TRBJ1-3; D might be TRBD1 (5 bases). Germline CDR1 is ENHRY and CDR2 is SYGVKD. The V and J ends lost 2 bases and 3 bases respectively, with 11 bases between them. The CDR3 has 15 residues. The CDR3: CAISEATGFGNTIYF. The CDR3 bases are TGTGCCATCAGTGAGGCAACAGGTTTTGGAAACACCATATATTTT.

This clone was picked up one time. V is TRBV4-1 and J is TRBJ1-2; D perhaps matches TRBD1 (6 bases). V lost 0 bases and J 4 bases, leaving 9 bases between the germline ends. Germline assignment: CDR1 MGHRA and CDR2 YSYEKL. The CDR3 has 14 residues. The CDR3 spells CASSQDRGGYGYTF. For the CDR3, the DNA is TGCGCCAGCAGCCAAGACAGGGGCGGCTATGGCTACACCTTC.

This clone was seen once. This CDR3 reads CASSAQTGGRGDIQYF. CDR3 coding DNA: TGTGCCAGTAGTGCCCAGACAGGGGGCAGGGGAGACATTCAGTACTTC. The chain links TRBV19 to TRBJ2-4, with 10 positions matching TRBD1. This CDR3 has 16 residues. The junction had 12 bases not matched to a gene; V was cut back by 5 bases and J by 8 bases. Looked up from germline, CDR1 is LNHDA and CDR2 is SQIVND (reference sequence).

CDR3 in amino acids: CASRPSGGTVIEAFF. CDR3 in DNA: TGTGCCAGCAGGCCATCTGGCGGGACAGTTATAGAAGCTTTCTTT. The chain recombines TRBV9 with TRBJ1-1; TRBD1 agrees at 7 bases. The germline V gene encodes CDR1 SGDLS and CDR2 YYNGEE. This CDR3 comprises 15 residues. V lost 5 bases to trimming and J lost 8 bases; unmatched junction nucleotides: 15.

The J gene is TRBJ1-2, the V gene TRBV2; D might be TRBD1 (5 bases). Germline V gives CDR1 SNHLY, CDR2 FYNNEI. The CDR3 runs to 13 residues. V was clipped by 3 bases and J by 8 bases, with 13 bases between them. CDR3 protein: CASSDREVDGYTF. CDR3 DNA: TGTGCCAGCAGTGACAGGGAAGTAGACGGCTACACCTTC. The full variable domain, completed using reference TRBV2 and TRBJ1-2, is EPEVTQTPSHQVTQMGQEVILRCVPISNHLYFYWYRQILGQKVEFLVSFYNNEISEKSEIFDDQFSVERPDGSNFTLKIRSTKLEDSAMYFCASSDREVDGYTFGSGTRLTVV.

This clone was picked up a small number of times. V and J are TRBV30 and TRBJ1-1; D gene ambiguous. This CDR3 is built from 13 residues. With 4 bases removed from V and 1 base from J, the gap between germline ends came to 10 bases. The germline gives CDR1 GTSNPN, CDR2 SVGIG (reference sequence). In DNA, the CDR3 is TGTGCCTGGAAGGAGATGAAGAACACTGAAGCTTTCTTT. Protein product: CAWKEMKNTEAFF. The whole variable domain, remainder taken from reference TRBV30 and TRBJ1-1, is SQTIHQWPATLVQPVGSPLSLECTVEGTSNPNLYWYRQAAGRGLQLLFYSVGIGQISSEVPQNLSASRPQDRQFILSSKKLLLSDSGFYLCAWKEMKNTEAFFGQGTRLTVV.

The chain links TRBV19 to TRBJ1-5; D is ambiguous. Trimming left V 3 bases short and J 0 bases short, with 9 bases between. There are 15 residues in the CDR3. Germline assignment: CDR1 LNHDA and CDR2 SQIVND (reference sequence). CDR3 sequence (DNA): TGTGCCAGTAGTATGTCTGACTATAGCAATCAGCCCCAGCATTTT. Its protein product is CASSMSDYSNQPQHF. Combining the CDR3 with reference TRBV19 and TRBJ1-5 gives the whole variable domain DGGITQSPKYLFRKEGQNVTLSCEQNLNHDAMYWYRQDPGQGLRLIYYSQIVNDFQKGDIAEGYSVSREKKESFPLTVTSAQKNPTAFYLCASSMSDYSNQPQHFGDGTRLSIL.

The V and J genes are TRBV11-3 and TRBJ2-7; D not certain. Trimming removed 2 bases from V and 6 bases from J, with 17 bases in between. Germline V gene sequence: CDR1 SGHNT, CDR2 YENEEA. The CDR3 length is 15 residues. CDR3 sequence reads: CASSLNRLVLPEQYF. The CDR3 DNA is TGTGCCAGCAGCTTAAATCGCCTAGTTCTTCCCGAGCAGTACTTC.

The gene calls are TRBV6-5 and TRBJ2-5; maybe TRBD2 (6 bases). The germline gives CDR1 MNHEY, CDR2 SVGAGI. The CDR3 sequence is 16 residues long. V shed 1 base and J shed 3 bases, with 15 bases lying between them. CDR3: CASSYFVGGVEETQYF. CDR3 DNA: TGTGCCAGCAGTTACTTTGTGGGAGGAGTCGAAGAGACCCAGTACTTC.

The rearrangement uses TRBV7-6 and TRBJ2-7; TRBD1 matches 11 bases. The CDR3 totals 14 residues. V trimming: 5 bases; J trimming: 6 bases; junction bases outside the gene matches: 6. The germline V gene has CDR1 SGHVS and CDR2 FNYEAQ. The CDR3 spells CASSTGTGGREQYF. In DNA, the CDR3 is TGTGCCAGCAGCACCGGGACAGGGGGGCGCGAGCAGTACTTC.

The V gene is TRBV5-4, the J gene TRBJ2-1; 11 positions match TRBD1. CDR1 is SGHNT, CDR2 YYREEE, per germline (reference sequence). CDR3 length: 16 residues. V was pared by 4 bases and J by 0 bases, with 3 bases of the junction left unmatched. CDR3 nucleotides: TGTGCCAGCAGCCCGGACAGGGGGCTCTCCTACAATGAGCAGTTCTTC. Translation gives CASSPDRGLSYNEQFF.